This T cell receptor (beta chain) appears in the sequencing data of a study of cytomegalovirus exposure and HLA in healthy donors. General study points: In a later analysis, DRB1 alleles had the most associated TCRs; HLA-C alleles the fewest. In vitro testing confirmed a few CMV-associated chains as specific for CMV antigens. Researchers reported from a later analysis that most CMV-associated TCR beta chains appeared HLA-restricted. Compared with the approximately 680-donor mean, an Asian-associated ancestry cluster reportedly had fewer N-insertions, according to a later analysis.

A word on this clone: No antigen is known for it.

This CDR3 has 16 amino acids. V was trimmed by 2 bases and J by 6 bases, leaving 17 bases between them. Per germline, CDR1 GTSNPN and CDR2 SVGIG (reference sequence). The study ran its PCR with 60 Vbeta and 13 Jbeta primers. Assay used: immunoSEQ multiplex PCR; TCRdb lists only in-frame clones, some missing. The sample's table shows some 200,000 clones. The chain has TRBV30 and TRBJ1-6; maybe TRBD1 (5 bases). The sequencing input was PBMCs. The TCR comes from a man aged 30 to 39 in good health and CMV-seronegative. The CDR3 DNA follows: TGTGCCTGGAGTCCCGGAGGGGCACGCCTTAATTCACCCCTCCACTTT. It yields the protein CAWSPGGARLNSPLHF.